The 20 T cell receptor beta chains listed next were all sequenced from one sample in a study of monozygotic twins with inflammatory bowel disease. TCRdb reprocessed the 5' RACE reads and keeps a single row for each CDR3 protein, giving no DNA. The specimen's table records approximately 340,000 distinct CDR3 sequences. Sequenced input: blood. Receptors were obtained from a human donor with ulcerative colitis or Crohn's disease, or a healthy co-twin of an affected twin (not recorded which).

The chain recombines TRBV20-1 with TRBJ2-7; TCRdb's assignment of TRBD1 cannot be checked, as there is no DNA. The germline V gene has CDR1 DFQATT and CDR2 SNEGSKA (reference sequence). The CDR3 sequence is 15 residues long. CDR3 loop: CSARDSVGVPYEQYF.

The V call is TRBV9, the J call TRBJ2-6; checking the TCRdb D call of TRBD1 is not possible without DNA. Germline V lookup: CDR1 SGDLS, CDR2 YYNGEE. The CDR3 contains 17 residues. The CDR3 sequence is CASSATGTASGANVLTF.

The chain joins TRBV10-3 to TRBJ1-4; there is no DNA to check the TCRdb D call of TRBD1. Germline loops: CDR1 ENHRY, CDR2 SYGVKD. CDR3 size: 14 residues. The CDR3: CAIARGATNEKLFF.

This chain connects TRBV4-1 to TRBJ2-7; TCRdb indicates TRBD1, and absent DNA this call remains unverified. The CDR3 loop spans 16 amino acids. The germline CDR1 and CDR2 sequences are MGHRA and YSYEKL. CDR3: CASSQERAGGTYEQYF.

This chain connects TRBV19 to TRBJ1-1. This CDR3 has 12 amino acids. Germline CDR1 LNHDA, CDR2 SQIVND (reference sequence). The CDR3 region is CASSMGNTEAFF.

CDR3: CASSSLRDSYNEQFF. V is TRBV6-5 and J is TRBJ2-1. CDR1 is MNHEY, CDR2 SVGAGI, per germline. This CDR3 comprises 15 residues.

Here the CDR3 reads CASSWAGRGMDTQYF. The chain couples TRBV5-1 to TRBJ2-3; as DNA is missing, the TRBD1 call by TCRdb cannot be tested. The CDR3 length is 15 residues. Germline-derived CDR1 and CDR2 are SGHRS and YFSETQ.

The rearrangement links TRBV12-3 or TRBV12-4 to TRBJ2-2; the D call of TRBD2 rests on TCRdb alone, since no DNA is present to check it. This CDR3 spans 16 amino acids. The CDR3 spells CASSSFKAGGPGELFF.

CDR3: CASSLERAIHEQYF. This rearrangement joins TRBV5-1 to TRBJ2-7; TCRdb names TRBD1, which stays unverified in the absence of DNA. This CDR3 has 14 residues. CDR1 and CDR2 from the germline V gene are SGHRS and YFSETQ.

The chain joins TRBV6-5 to TRBJ2-2; without DNA, the TCRdb call of TRBD1 cannot be checked. The CDR3 runs to 15 residues. The germline V gene encodes CDR1 MNHEY and CDR2 SVGAGI. CDR3 in amino acids: CASSSEGPNTGELFF.

This chain connects TRBV5-1 to TRBJ2-7; the TCRdb D gene call, TRBD2, has no DNA to confirm it. Germline V gene sequence: CDR1 SGHRS, CDR2 YFSETQ. This CDR3 region has 16 residues. CDR3 sequence reads: CASSIGLAGQGYEQYF.

V gene TRBV19 combines with J gene TRBJ2-2. From germline, CDR1 is LNHDA and CDR2 SQIVND (reference sequence). The CDR3 loop spans 14 amino acids. The CDR3: CASSIIHLTGELFF.

The rearrangement links TRBV2 to TRBJ2-3; absent DNA, TCRdb's TRBD2 call cannot be checked. From germline, CDR1 is SNHLY and CDR2 FYNNEI. The CDR3 loop spans 16 amino acids. CDR3 amino acids: CASSEGLAGRTDTQYF.

The chain carries TRBV28 and TRBJ2-7; without DNA, the TCRdb call of TRBD2 cannot be checked. The germline CDR1 and CDR2 sequences are MDHEN and SYDVKM. This CDR3 has 16 residues. The CDR3 reads CASSLARLFPPYEQYF.

The chain carries TRBV20-1 and TRBJ1-6; with no DNA, the TCRdb D assignment of TRBD1 cannot be verified. The CDR3 runs to 14 residues. CDR1 and CDR2 from the germline V gene are DFQATT and SNEGSKA (reference sequence). CDR3 sequence reads: CSAFTGDWGSPLHF.

The CDR3 spells CASSPGVGTNTGELFF. The chain joins TRBV5-4 to TRBJ2-2; lacking DNA, the TRBD1 call made by TCRdb goes unchecked. The CDR3 totals 16 residues. From germline, CDR1 is SGHNT and CDR2 YYREEE (reference sequence).

V and J are TRBV5-1 and TRBJ1-1; lacking DNA, the TRBD1 call made by TCRdb goes unchecked. The CDR3 extends over 14 amino acids. CDR1 is SGHRS, CDR2 YFSETQ, per germline. This CDR3 reads CASSFSGGWTEAFF. Looking up the rest from reference TRBV5-1 and TRBJ1-1 gives the full variable domain: KAGVTQTPRYLIKTRGQQVTLSCSPISGHRSVSWYQQTPGQGLQFLFEYFSETQRNKGNFPGRFSGRQFSNSRSEMNVSTLELGDSALYLCASSFSGGWTEAFFGQGTRLTVV.

The rearrangement uses TRBV6-2 or TRBV6-3 and TRBJ2-3. The CDR3 consists of 12 residues. Germline values: CDR1 MNHEY, CDR2 SVGEGT. CDR3 amino acids: CASSYTTDTQYF.

The chain combines TRBV4-1 with TRBJ2-5; TCRdb designates TRBD1, a call that cannot be tested without DNA. The CDR3 covers 17 residues. The germline V gene encodes CDR1 MGHRA and CDR2 YSYEKL. This CDR3 is CASSHGAGGGTQETQYF.

J is TRBJ2-7 and V is TRBV7-8. Germline CDR1 reads SGHVS; CDR2 reads FQNEAQ. The CDR3 length is 15 residues. The CDR3 is CASSSEQGSSYEQYF. Full variable domain (rest looked up from reference TRBV7-8 and TRBJ2-7): GAGVSQSPRYKVAKRGQDVALRCDPISGHVSLFWYQQALGQGPEFLTYFQNEAQLDKSGLPSDRFFAERPEGSVSTLKIQRTQQEDSAVYLCASSSEQGSSYEQYFGPGTRLTVT.